This T cell receptor beta chain was obtained from a study of shared clonotypes between healthy human individuals (dated by TCRdb to 2020 to 2021). As for the study more broadly: Three men and a couple of women, aged 18 to 49 years, made up the cohort. For each donor, CD4 naive and CD4 memory were each given three plates, CD8 naive was given two plates, and CD8 memory was given one plate. To estimate repertoire size and how much clonotypes are shared between individuals, the study performed deep sequencing of blood TCR repertoires from roughly five healthy adults. To increase sequencing depth and limit assay-specific biases, TCR repertoire library preparation and sequencing were carried out by different laboratories using diverse techniques. Per donor, leukapheresis produced somewhere between about 0.8 and 9 billion PBMCs.

The donors were healthy, HIV-negative adults with no recently reported acute infections or vaccinations. Every donor was a Caucasian adult living in Nashville, Tennessee, USA. Magnetic negative selection was used to enrich CD4+ T cells, after which naive cells were positively selected on CD45RA and the negative fraction became the memory subset. After blood collection by leukapheresis, PBMCs were isolated using Ficoll-Histopaque density gradient centrifugation and then cryopreserved in the vapor phase of liquid nitrogen. Analytical flow cytometry was used to check the purity and quantity of every magnetically sorted T cell population. Genomic DNA was isolated from every sorted fraction and measured by UV absorbance on a Nanodrop 2000c. TCR CDR3 regions were amplified from genomic DNA by multiplex PCR using the deep immunoSEQ assay. Extracted genomic DNA from each cell subset was spread evenly across all wells of several immunoSEQ 96-well plates, with each plate serving as a replicate. For sorted subsets, roughly 200 ng of genomic DNA, equivalent to some 33,000 T cell genomes, went into each replicate PCR. The purified libraries were quantified using a Qubit 3.0 fluorometer, sized with a Bioanalyzer 2100, and then quantified again using the KAPA Library Quantification kit. Each immunoSEQ 96-well plate was sequenced on its own single-read 150-cycle Illumina NextSeq 550 flow cell. Concerning the study's data processing: Because the immunoSEQ output included only junctional sequences and no quality scores, the filtering could not be the same as the filtering used for full-length reads. Sequences were annotated with PyIR, a Python wrapper for IgBLAST v1.9, and V/J genes and CDR3 were assigned using IMGT germline references. Reads with weak V/J assignments (E-value above 1e-6), missing CDR3, stop codons, out-of-frame junctions, or ambiguous translated residues were removed. V3J clonotypes were defined by identical inferred V gene, J gene, and CDR3 amino acid sequence. The percentage overlap between two repertoires was calculated by dividing the number of shared unique clonotypes by the size of the smaller repertoire. RTK rarefaction, the Chao1 estimator, and Recon v2.1 estimates of unobserved clonotypes were used to assess repertoire richness. For all TCRbeta clonotypes obtained by the gDNA method from a handful of donors, generation probabilities were computed with OLGA. TCRdb re-hosts the immuneACCESS table, in-frame sequences only. Its copies lack some clones; in the studies checked, an unresolved V gene accounts for under half of them, and the cause for the rest is not known. Clonal size and the V and J genes are those of that table, whereas D and trimming came from the DNA. Present in this sample are about 710,000 clones, just under 75% of which were seen just once. The ten largest account for less than 2% of the sample.

From the germline V gene, CDR1 is SNHLY and CDR2 is FYNNEI. The CDR3, from cysteine to phenylalanine, totals 15 residues. Only the CDR3 DNA stays, 45 bases, in frame from base 1. The germline V end is reduced by 6 bases and the J end by 7 bases; junction bases left unmatched: 11. A word on this clone: The specificity of this receptor is unknown. No base qualities exist here, and no much larger clone lies one base off it.

General findings and caveats noted by the study authors: Sampling was restricted to blood, and TCR repertoires in tissues likely differ from the TCR repertoires found in blood. Even with the large sequencing depth, rarefaction of the sorted-subset datasets indicated that sequencing was incomplete. Higher generation probabilities were observed for clonotypes shared by all four sorted-subset donors than for non-shared clonotypes. Pairwise subsampling led to the expectation that sequencing depth would affect the degree of clonotype sharing among donors. Because the study included only a small number of donors, the genetic and exposure-history diversity represented was limited. Larger estimated clonotype richness was generally found for naive subsets than for memory subsets. When several donors were compared, the shared fraction of clonotypes was around 5.1% for naive CD4, 3.5% to 4% for naive CD8, 2.3% for memory CD4, and roughly 0.4% for memory CD8.

Sequenced input: memory CD4+ T cells sorted from blood. The cell subset or site label, as the study defines it: CD45RA-negative fraction. The chain joins TRBV2 to TRBJ1-2; 10 bases in the middle match TRBD1. The TCR sequence derives from a woman aged 30 to 39 in good health. The DNA is TGTGCCAGCAGGCTGCTGTCTGACAGGGGGCTTGGCTACACCTTC. Its amino acids are CASRLLSDRGLGYTF.